This TCR beta chain was found in a study of blood T cell repertoires in COVID-19. On the study more broadly: Italy, Spain and the United States were the sources of the convalescent and acute COVID-19 samples. Sources were T cells, B-cell-depleted T cells, or PBMCs; the material itself was cDNA or gDNA.

The count of this clone is one. As handled by the study authors: From reference gene primer amplification, estimates of nucleated cell counts were derived. TCRdb's table, derived via immunoSEQ multiplex PCR, lists solely in-frame clones and lacks some. Clonal size and the V and J genes are those of that table, whereas D and trimming came from the DNA. The table lists roughly 71,000 clones, less than 90% of them singletons. The CDR3 totals 14 residues. Trimming pared 6 bases from V and 7 bases from J, leaving 15 bases between. CDR1 is SNHLY and CDR2 is FYNNEI in the germline V gene. The specimen was peripheral blood. The sequence was obtained from a woman aged 80 or over with acute or convalescent COVID-19. This chain links TRBV2 with TRBJ2-2; D is possibly TRBD1 (6 bases). In nucleotides, the CDR3 is TGTGCCAGCAGCTGGGGCAGGGGTAACGGGGAGCTGTTTTTT. It codes for CASSWGRGNGELFF.